The 30 T cell receptor beta chains in this list originate from one sample, sequenced in a study of shared clonotypes between healthy human individuals. Assay used: immunoSEQ multiplex PCR; TCRdb lists only in-frame clones, some missing. The sample includes over a million clones, approximately 80% of them seen just once. The sequenced material came from memory CD4+ T cells from PBMCs. Subset: CD45RA-negative fraction. These TCRs come from a man between 18 and 35 years old in good health. Some clones in this sample may be carry-over from other donors' samples.

The rearrangement uses TRBV4-3 and TRBJ2-1; D ambiguous. The CDR3 is 17 amino acids. Trimming removed 0 bases from V and 2 bases from J, with 14 bases in between. CDR1 is LGHNA, CDR2 YSLEER, per germline. CDR3 amino acids: CASSQDRYRTTYNEQFF. The CDR3 DNA is TGCGCCAGCAGCCAAGATCGGTACCGGACGACCTACAATGAGCAGTTCTTC.

J is TRBJ2-5 and V is TRBV11-2; TRBD2 might be the D (5 bases). The CDR3 is 11 residues long. CDR1 and CDR2 (germline): SGHAT, FQNNGV. The V and J ends lost 6 bases and 11 bases respectively, with 13 bases between them. CDR3 in DNA: TGTGCCAGCAGTTACGGGAATCAGCAGTACTTC. Translation: CASSYGNQQYF.

Of note for this clone: This sample includes further DNA sequences coding for the same CDR3. The rearrangement uses TRBV5-8 and TRBJ2-6; no reliable D call. Trimming removed 0 bases at V and 0 bases at J, with 4 bases between. There are 15 residues in the CDR3. Germline assignment: CDR1 SGHTS and CDR2 YDEGEE. The CDR3 loop reads CASSLGSSGANVLTF. CDR3 nucleotide sequence: TGTGCCAGCAGCTTGGGGTCCTCTGGGGCCAACGTCCTGACTTTC.

The rearrangement joins TRBV20-1 to TRBJ2-7; D is unclear. The end of the DNA fits TRBJ2-5 better, so the J call may be wrong. From germline, CDR1 is DFQATT and CDR2 SNEGSKA (reference sequence). The CDR3 contains 11 residues. The CDR3 DNA is TGCAGTGCTGGGGTAGGAGAGACCCAGTACTTC. It translates to CSAGVGETQYF.

The V and J genes are TRBV7-9 and TRBJ1-1, with a tentative D call TRBD1 (6 bases). CDR1 and CDR2 (germline): SEHNR, FQNEAQ (reference sequence). Trimming took off 5 bases at V and 10 bases at J, with 17 bases between the two ends. CDR3 length: 13 residues. The CDR3 sequence is CASSLMGGTGAFF. The CDR3 DNA follows: TGTGCCAGCAGCCTTATGGGGGGCACAGGAGCTTTCTTT.

This sequence joins TRBV27 and TRBJ1-4; TRBD1 agrees at 7 bases. Germline assignment: CDR1 MNHEY and CDR2 SMNVEV (reference sequence). V shed 6 bases, J shed 5 bases, and the junction held 6 bases outside the gene matches. The CDR3 runs to 14 residues. This CDR3 is CASSLGGYNEKLFF. In DNA, the CDR3 is TGTGCCAGCAGCCTAGGGGGCTACAATGAAAAACTGTTTTTT.

The rearrangement joins TRBV7-7 to TRBJ2-2; 10 bases align to TRBD2. Germline CDR1 SSHAT, CDR2 FNYEAQ (reference sequence). CDR3 length equals 15 residues. Losses at the gene ends were 4 bases for V and 7 bases for J; bases not matched to a gene: 6. CDR3 bases: TGTGCCAGCAGCTCGGTAGCGGGAGGTAGCGGGGAGCTGTTTTTT. Its translation: CASSSVAGGSGELFF.

This chain joins TRBV27 and TRBJ1-5; D possibly corresponds to TRBD1 (6 bases). CDR1 is MNHEY and CDR2 is SMNVEV in the germline V gene (reference sequence). The CDR3 runs to 15 residues. V gave up 6 bases and J gave up 2 bases, with 14 bases separating them. CDR3 sequence reads: CASSRGGIGNQPQHF. CDR3 bases: TGTGCCAGCAGCCGAGGGGGGATTGGCAATCAGCCCCAGCATTTT.

This sequence joins TRBV9 and TRBJ1-1, with 10 bases lining up with TRBD1. The CDR3 length is 16 residues. J was trimmed by 10 bases and V by 5 bases; bases with no gene match: 17. Germline V CDR1 and CDR2: SGDLS, YYNGEE. The CDR3 protein is CASRTGDRGFQMLAFF. In nucleotides, the CDR3 is TGTGCCAGCAGAACCGGGGACAGGGGCTTTCAAATGCTAGCTTTCTTT.

The chain is built from TRBV5-4 and TRBJ1-4; D remains unclear. CDR1 SGHNT and CDR2 YYREEE come from the germline V gene (reference sequence). The CDR3 contains 14 residues. Trimming removed 4 bases at V and 4 bases at J, with 11 bases between. CDR3 DNA sequence: TGTGCCAGCAGCGACCGGGCCCTTAATGAAAAACTGTTTTTT. Protein sequence: CASSDRALNEKLFF.

With regard to this clone: No conserved phenylalanine or tryptophan is present at the end of the CDR3, so a read error is the likely explanation. The DNA is omitted, as the CDR3 cannot be located on it reliably, and the CDR3 follows TCRdb's listing. The chain carries TRBV5-6 and TRBJ1-2; TRBD1 was called by the table and not checked on the DNA. CDR1 SGHDT and CDR2 YYEEEE come from the germline V gene. The CDR3 is made up of 13 amino acids, end residues included. CDR3 protein: CASSINRGPPAQA.

The V call is TRBV7-3, the J call TRBJ2-2, with D unclear. V dropped 6 bases and J dropped 1 base, with 6 bases sitting between them. Germline V gene data show CDR1 as SGHTA and CDR2 as FQGTGA. The CDR3 length is 13 residues. CDR3 in DNA: TGTGCCAGCAGGGACGGGAACACCGGGGAGCTGTTTTTT. Protein product: CASRDGNTGELFF.

This chain joins TRBV25-1 and TRBJ2-7; D possibly uses TRBD1 or TRBD2 (5 bases each). Trimming took 4 bases from V and 2 from J, leaving 15 bases between them. The CDR3 is made up of 15 amino acids. Germline V gene sequence: CDR1 MGHDK, CDR2 SYGVNS. The CDR3 reads CASSAGTISTYEQYF. The CDR3 bases are TGTGCCAGCAGTGCCGGGACCATATCTACCTACGAGCAGTACTTC.

This clone was observed a single time. The genes are TRBV5-1 and TRBJ2-7; TRBD2 matches at 8 bases. This CDR3 comprises 14 residues. Unmatched junction bases numbered 3, after V lost 4 bases and J lost 0 bases. Germline loops: CDR1 SGHRS, CDR2 YFSETQ. This CDR3 is CASSPSGPSYEQYF. The CDR3 DNA reads as TGCGCCAGCAGCCCTAGCGGGCCCTCCTACGAGCAGTACTTC.

The chain couples TRBV7-2 to TRBJ1-6, with a weak D call TRBD1 (5 bases). Germline V gene data show CDR1 as SGHTA and CDR2 as FQGNSA. V was pared by 5 bases and J by 9 bases, with 11 bases between. The CDR3 totals 13 residues. The CDR3: CASSLSGGSPLHF. CDR3 DNA sequence: TGTGCCAGCAGCCTCTCGGGGGGTTCACCCCTCCACTTT. Full variable domain (rest looked up from reference TRBV7-2 and TRBJ1-6): GAGVSQSPSNKVTEKGKDVELRCDPISGHTALYWYRQSLGQGLEFLIYFQGNSAPDKSGLPSDRFSAERTGGSVSTLTIQRTQQEDSAVYLCASSLSGGSPLHFGNGTRLTVT.

The chain links TRBV2 to TRBJ1-5, with D possibly being TRBD1 (6 bases). Germline V gene data show CDR1 as SNHLY and CDR2 as FYNNEI. V was cut by 8 bases and J by 2 bases, with 16 bases left in between. This CDR3 contains 15 residues. CDR3 in amino acids: CASSRGAGGNQPQHF. The CDR3 region has the DNA TGTGCCAGCTCCCGGGGGGCAGGTGGCAATCAGCCCCAGCATTTT.

This clone was detected only a few times. The rearrangement links TRBV7-9 to TRBJ2-7, with D tentatively TRBD1 (5 bases). This CDR3 spans 15 amino acids. Per germline, CDR1 SEHNR and CDR2 FQNEAQ (reference sequence). The V end was cut by 3 bases, the J end by 0 bases, with 12 bases between. CDR3 protein: CASSFLKGSSYEQYF. The CDR3 DNA is TGTGCCAGCAGCTTCCTCAAGGGGTCCTCCTACGAGCAGTACTTC.

On this clone itself: The same CDR3 is also encoded by other DNA sequences in this sample. This rearrangement joins TRBV7-2 to TRBJ2-1, with 8 bases that match TRBD2. V lost 5 bases, J lost 2 bases, and 5 bases stayed unmatched. Looked up from germline, CDR1 is SGHTA and CDR2 is FQGNSA. The CDR3 runs to 15 residues. DNA for the CDR3: TGTGCCAGCAGCCTAAGGCGGGAGGCCTACAATGAGCAGTTCTTC. Its protein product is CASSLRREAYNEQFF.

This sequence joins TRBV9 and TRBJ1-3, with no clear D. Germline loops: CDR1 SGDLS, CDR2 YYNGEE. V was shortened by 4 bases and J by 0 bases, with 17 bases between the two germline ends. CDR3 length: 17 residues. The chain's CDR3 is CASSPTAFLSSGNTIYF. For the CDR3, the DNA is TGTGCCAGCAGCCCAACAGCGTTCCTGAGCTCTGGAAACACCATATATTTT.

This clone was seen only once. The rearrangement joins TRBV7-9 to TRBJ2-2, with 9 bases lining up with TRBD2. This CDR3 has 17 residues. Trimming took 3 bases from V and 3 from J; bases not matched to a gene: 8. Germline CDR1 is SEHNR and CDR2 is FQNEAQ (reference sequence). CDR3 bases: TGTGCCAGCAGCTTGACGCGGGAGGGGGGTCACACCGGGGAGCTGTTTTTT. It translates to CASSLTREGGHTGELFF.

The chain joins TRBV4-2 to TRBJ2-2; D remains unclear. CDR3 length: 12 amino acids. The V end was cut by 4 bases, the J end by 6 bases, with 6 bases between. Per germline, CDR1 LGHNA and CDR2 YNFKEQ. CDR3 sequence (DNA): TGTGCCAGCAGCCGACTCCCCGGGGAGCTGTTTTTT. This translates into CASSRLPGELFF.

DNA for the CDR3: TGTGCCAGCAGCTCGGGACCAGACAGGGGGCGCCGGACTGAAGCTTTCTTT. It codes for CASSSGPDRGRRTEAFF. The rearrangement uses TRBV7-9 and TRBJ1-1, with 10 bases aligning to TRBD1. Unmatched junction bases numbered 13, after V lost 4 bases and J lost 5 bases. CDR1 and CDR2 (germline): SEHNR, FQNEAQ (reference sequence). The CDR3 spans 17 residues.

The chain is built from TRBV4-2 and TRBJ2-3, with 8 bases that match TRBD2. Germline V gene data show CDR1 as LGHNA and CDR2 as YNFKEQ. Trimming cost V 0 bases and J 8 bases; bases outside gene matches: 13. The CDR3 extends over 17 amino acids. CDR3 region: CASSQDLHLSGVGTQYF. The CDR3 bases are TGTGCCAGCAGCCAAGATCTGCACCTTAGCGGGGTGGGTACGCAGTATTTT.

This clone was counted only a few times. A much more abundant neighbour one base away suggests this may be a read error. The CDR3 region is CASSLSRNTEAFF. The CDR3, as DNA: TGTGCCAGCAGCTTAAGTCGGAACACTGAAGCTTTCTTT. V is TRBV7-6 and J is TRBJ1-1; D ambiguous. There are 13 residues in the CDR3. Trimming removed 2 bases at V and 1 base at J, with 5 bases between. Germline loops: CDR1 SGHVS, CDR2 FNYEAQ.

In its sample, this clone was seen a few times. This sample includes further DNA sequences coding for the same CDR3. V is TRBV2 and J is TRBJ1-5, with D perhaps matching TRBD1 (6 bases). CDR1 and CDR2 (germline): SNHLY, FYNNEI. Trimming removed 4 bases at V and 2 bases at J, with 9 bases between. The CDR3 consists of 14 residues. CDR3 loop: CASSGAGGNQPQHF. The CDR3 bases are TGTGCCAGCAGTGGGGCAGGGGGCAATCAGCCCCAGCATTTT.

Ten or more counts support this clone. Other nucleotide sequences in the sample specify the same CDR3. The genes are TRBV30 and TRBJ1-3, with D unresolved. Trimming left V 0 bases short and J 3 bases short, with 9 bases between. The germline CDR1 and CDR2 sequences are GTSNPN and SVGIG (reference sequence). The CDR3 is 14 amino acids. CDR3 sequence (DNA): TGTGCCTGGAGTGTACAGAGGGTTGGAAACACCATATATTTT. It codes for CAWSVQRVGNTIYF.

The rearrangement links TRBV2 to TRBJ1-4, with 8 bases fitting TRBD1. This CDR3 has 13 amino acids. Per the germline V gene, CDR1 is SNHLY and CDR2 is FYNNEI. V lost 10 bases, J lost 8 bases, and 9 bases stayed unmatched. The CDR3 region has the DNA TGTGCCACCAGGGGGCCTATGGTCGAAAAACTGTTTTTT. Translated, it gives CATRGPMVEKLFF.

This chain connects TRBV30 to TRBJ2-1; TRBD2 matches at 8 bases. CDR3 length: 14 amino acids. V lost 4 bases, J lost 8 bases, and 10 bases stayed unmatched. CDR1 and CDR2 (germline): GTSNPN, SVGIG (reference sequence). The CDR3 reads CAWNPGRALYEQFF. CDR3 nucleotide sequence: TGTGCCTGGAATCCCGGGAGGGCCCTCTATGAGCAGTTCTTC. The full variable domain, completed using reference TRBV30 and TRBJ2-1, is SQTIHQWPATLVQPVGSPLSLECTVEGTSNPNLYWYRQAAGRGLQLLFYSVGIGQISSEVPQNLSASRPQDRQFILSSKKLLLSDSGFYLCAWNPGRALYEQFFGPGTRLTVL.

The rearrangement links TRBV7-2 to TRBJ1-5; the D gene is possibly TRBD1 (6 bases). Trimming stripped 5 bases from V and 7 bases from J, with 12 bases between. The CDR3 spans 13 residues. Per germline, CDR1 SGHTA and CDR2 FQGNSA. The CDR3, as DNA: TGTGCCAGCAGCCCCGGGGGGCGGCAGCCCCAGCATTTT. It yields the protein CASSPGGRQPQHF. The full variable domain, in which reference TRBV7-2 and TRBJ1-5 provide the parts outside the CDR3, is GAGVSQSPSNKVTEKGKDVELRCDPISGHTALYWYRQSLGQGLEFLIYFQGNSAPDKSGLPSDRFSAERTGGSVSTLTIQRTQQEDSAVYLCASSPGGRQPQHFGDGTRLSIL.

The chain recombines TRBV28 with TRBJ2-7; D unclear. The V gene lost 3 bases and the J gene lost 3 bases, with 15 bases spanning the gap. The CDR3 has 15 residues. The germline V gene encodes CDR1 MDHEN and CDR2 SYDVKM. For the CDR3, the DNA is TGTGCCAGCAGTTTTCACGGATACCTCTTCTACGAGCAGTACTTC. As protein: CASSFHGYLFYEQYF.